Shown below are 22 T cell receptor beta chains from a single sample sequenced in a study of CD8 T cells in ankylosing spondylitis (dated by TCRdb to the late 2010s). The protocol used for the library was 5' RACE. The run used an Illumina HiSeq 2500. TCRdb redid the processing of the public reads, applying fastp at Q25 and MiXCR, and retained in-frame beta chains. Under each unique CDR3 protein, matching rows form one entry showing the most common genes and DNA. This sample lists over 100,000 distinct CDR3 sequences; roughly 7.3% were detected once. 9% to 15% of the sample comes from the top ten. Sequencing used blood, either unsorted or a sorted T cell fraction (not recorded which). The receptors were gathered from a male donor with ankylosing spondylitis or in good health (not recorded which).

This clonotype was seen many times. This rearrangement joins TRBV12-3 or TRBV12-4 to TRBJ1-2; TRBD1 aligns across 9 bases. J gave up 3 bases and V 6 bases, and 20 bases lay outside the gene matches. CDR3 length: 19 residues. Here the CDR3 DNA reads TGTGCCAGCAGAGCCGACAGGGGGAGCGGAGGTTCCCTCGACTATGGCTACACCTTC. As protein: CASRADRGSGGSLDYGYTF.

This clonotype was observed many times. The rearrangement uses TRBV7-9 and TRBJ1-6; no clear D. Germline CDR1 and CDR2: SEHNR and FQNEAQ (reference sequence). The V end lost 0 bases, the J end lost 5 bases, and 11 bases lay between the germline ends. The CDR3 has 16 residues. CDR3 sequence (DNA): TGTGCCAGCAGCTTAGCGACCCCAGGAAATAATTCACCCCTCCACTTT. Its translation: CASSLATPGNNSPLHF.

This clonotype was detected many times. V gene TRBV5-6 combines with J gene TRBJ1-1, with no clear D. Between the trimmed V and J ends, which lost 4 bases and 0 bases, there was a span of 13 bases. Germline values: CDR1 SGHDT, CDR2 YYEEEE. The CDR3 consists of 15 residues. CDR3: CASSPAVLLNTEAFF. The CDR3 DNA reads as TGTGCCAGCAGCCCTGCCGTCCTACTGAACACTGAAGCTTTCTTT.

This clonotype was detected many times. The chain recombines TRBV20-1 with TRBJ1-2, with TRBD1 matching over 7 bases. This CDR3 comprises 16 residues. Germline CDR1 DFQATT, CDR2 SNEGSKA (reference sequence). V trimming: 0 bases; J trimming: 0 bases; junction bases outside the gene matches: 7. The DNA for the CDR3 is TGCAGTGCTAGAGATTTCCAGGGGGTTGCTAACTATGGCTACACCTTC. Amino acid sequence: CSARDFQGVANYGYTF.

Ten or more counts support this clonotype. This chain uses TRBV29-1 with TRBJ2-3; 7 bases are a match to TRBD1. This CDR3 has 11 residues. Germline-derived CDR1 and CDR2 are SQVTM and ANQGSEA. With V trimmed by 6 bases and J by 14 bases, 11 bases remained unmatched. CDR3: CSVTTGVRRYF. The CDR3 DNA is TGCAGCGTCACCACAGGGGTCAGAAGGTATTTT.

This clonotype was seen ten or more times. CDR3 protein: CASSFGSGYEQYF. The CDR3 DNA reads as TGCGCCAGCAGCTTTGGTAGCGGCTACGAGCAGTACTTC. The J gene is TRBJ2-7, the V gene TRBV5-1, with D tentatively TRBD2 (6 bases). The CDR3 loop spans 13 amino acids. Per germline, CDR1 SGHRS and CDR2 YFSETQ. The germline V and J ends were trimmed by 2 bases and 3 bases, with 9 bases remaining between them. The entire variable domain, with the rest obtained from reference TRBV5-1 and TRBJ2-7, is as follows: KAGVTQTPRYLIKTRGQQVTLSCSPISGHRSVSWYQQTPGQGLQFLFEYFSETQRNKGNFPGRFSGRQFSNSRSEMNVSTLELGDSALYLCASSFGSGYEQYFGPGTRLTVT.

Ten or more counts support this clonotype. The V call is TRBV12-3 or TRBV12-4, the J call TRBJ2-5; the D gene could be TRBD1 or TRBD2 (6 bases each). The CDR3 runs 13 residues. The V and J ends lost 6 bases and 5 bases respectively, with 13 bases between them. The CDR3, as DNA: TGTGCCAGCAGGGGGGGCAGAGCGGAGACCCAGTACTTC. Translating it yields CASRGGRAETQYF.

This clonotype was detected many times. The rearrangement links TRBV7-9 to TRBJ2-4, with unresolved D. Germline CDR1 and CDR2: SEHNR and FQNEAQ (reference sequence). The CDR3 loop spans 14 amino acids. The ends were cut back, 5 bases at V and 6 bases at J, with 14 bases in the middle. The CDR3 DNA sequence: TGTGCCAGCAGCCGAGCCCTGGCAGGAAACATTCAGTACTTC. This codes for CASSRALAGNIQYF.

This clonotype was seen many times. V and J are TRBV20-1 and TRBJ2-3; no reliable D call. The CDR3 sequence is 15 residues long. V was shortened by 0 bases and J by 3 bases, with 13 bases between the two germline ends. Germline lookup yields CDR1 DFQATT and CDR2 SNEGSKA (reference sequence). CDR3 sequence reads: CSARDRILGTDTQYF. The CDR3 bases are TGCAGTGCTAGAGATAGGATCTTAGGGACAGATACGCAGTATTTT.

V gene TRBV6-4 combines with J gene TRBJ2-1; D is undetermined. Trimming shortened V by 2 bases and J by 5 bases, and 7 bases separated the two germline ends. This CDR3 contains 13 residues. Germline V gives CDR1 MRHNA, CDR2 SNTAGT. CDR3 in amino acids: CASSDGYNNEQFF. The DNA of the CDR3 is TGTGCCAGCAGTGACGGGTACAACAATGAGCAGTTCTTC.

This clonotype was seen at least ten times. The V and J genes are TRBV18 and TRBJ2-7; D may be TRBD2 (6 bases). V gave up 4 bases and J gave up 0 bases, with 22 bases separating them. Germline V gene data show CDR1 as KGHSH and CDR2 as LQKENI. This CDR3 contains 18 residues. The CDR3 DNA is TGTGCCAGCTCACTTTCTCCCGCGCTTTGGGGGGACTCCTACGAGCAGTACTTC. This translates into CASSLSPALWGDSYEQYF.

There are many counts of this clonotype. V usage is TRBV15 and J usage is TRBJ2-3; no definite D call. Germline V CDR1 and CDR2: LNHNV, YYDKDF (reference sequence). With 6 bases removed from V and 0 bases from J, the gap between germline ends came to 13 bases. CDR3 length: 15 residues. In DNA form, the CDR3 reads TGTGCCACCAGTTTGCAGGCTCTTAGCACAGATACGCAGTATTTT. Protein: CATSLQALSTDTQYF.

This clonotype was observed many times. This chain joins TRBV7-2 and TRBJ2-7; 9 bases match TRBD1. The CDR3 sequence is 15 residues long. The ends lost 3 bases at V and 7 bases at J; junction bases unmatched: 10. Germline CDR1 reads SGHTA; CDR2 reads FQGNSA. CDR3 amino acids: CASSFSTGGIREQYF. CDR3 coding DNA: TGTGCCAGCAGCTTCTCGACAGGGGGAATAAGGGAGCAGTACTTC.

This clonotype was counted many times. This chain connects TRBV20-1 to TRBJ1-4; D remains ambiguous. The CDR3 spans 15 residues. Trimming stripped 4 bases from V and 5 bases from J, with 17 bases between. Germline V gene data show CDR1 as DFQATT and CDR2 as SNEGSKA (reference sequence). The chain's CDR3 is CSAMPGGARNEKLFF. DNA for the CDR3: TGCAGTGCTATGCCTGGAGGAGCCCGGAATGAAAAACTGTTTTTT.

In its sample, this clonotype was seen many times. V usage is TRBV3-1 and J usage is TRBJ1-1; TRBD1 aligns across 7 bases. This CDR3 spans 14 amino acids. Trimming at V came to 5 bases and at J to 8 bases, leaving 11 bases not matched to a gene. Germline CDR1 is LGHDT and CDR2 is YNNKEL (reference sequence). The CDR3 spells CASSSRQSRGEAFF. The DNA of the CDR3 is TGTGCCAGCAGCTCCCGCCAAAGCAGGGGGGAAGCTTTCTTT.

This clonotype occurred many times. The chain links TRBV20-1 to TRBJ2-7, with TRBD2 matching over 12 bases. The V gene end was trimmed by 6 bases and the J gene end by 5 bases; junction bases not matched to a gene: 8. This CDR3 has 14 residues. Germline V gene data show CDR1 as DFQATT and CDR2 as SNEGSKA (reference sequence). CDR3: CSAKTSGSRHEQYF. Here the CDR3 DNA reads TGCAGTGCAAAGACTAGCGGGAGTAGACACGAGCAGTACTTC.

As to this clonotype: A read error is possible here, since a much larger clone lies one base away. This rearrangement joins TRBV30 to TRBJ2-1; 10 bases agree with TRBD1. Unmatched junction bases numbered 10, after V lost 5 bases and J lost 9 bases. There are 14 residues in the CDR3. Germline CDR1 GTSNPN, CDR2 SVGIG (reference sequence). CDR3 nucleotide sequence: TGTGCCTGGGCCGGGACAGGGGTGATCGGTGAGCAGTTCTTC. Amino acids: CAWAGTGVIGEQFF.

This clonotype was counted at least ten times. The genes are TRBV7-9 and TRBJ2-4, with D possibly TRBD1 on 6 matching bases. Per germline, CDR1 SEHNR and CDR2 FQNEAQ (reference sequence). Trimming removed 6 bases at V and 2 bases at J, with 14 bases between. The CDR3 extends over 15 amino acids. CDR3 protein: CASRLSGTTKNIQYF. The CDR3 nucleotides read TGTGCCAGCAGACTTTCCGGGACAACCAAAAACATTCAGTACTTC.

This clonotype appeared many times. V and J are TRBV7-2 and TRBJ2-3; a possible D gene is TRBD1 (6 bases). CDR3 length equals 16 residues. Trimming cost V 3 bases and J 0 bases, with 13 bases left between them. The germline V gene has CDR1 SGHTA and CDR2 FQGNSA. CDR3: CASSFDRPTSTDTQYF. As DNA, the CDR3 is TGTGCCAGCAGCTTTGACAGGCCTACTAGCACAGATACGCAGTATTTT. Supplemented by reference TRBV7-2 and TRBJ2-3, the full variable domain reads GAGVSQSPSNKVTEKGKDVELRCDPISGHTALYWYRQSLGQGLEFLIYFQGNSAPDKSGLPSDRFSAERTGGSVSTLTIQRTQQEDSAVYLCASSFDRPTSTDTQYFGPGTRLTVL.

This clonotype was counted many times. This chain links TRBV5-6 with TRBJ2-1; D not resolved. This CDR3 has 12 residues. The V and J ends lost 4 bases and 6 bases respectively, with 8 bases between them. Looked up from germline, CDR1 is SGHDT and CDR2 is YYEEEE. In DNA, the CDR3 is TGTGCCAGCAGCCCCCTTCGCAATGAGCAGTTCTTC. Its translation is CASSPLRNEQFF.

This clonotype was observed many times. V is TRBV2 and J is TRBJ2-3, with D perhaps assigned TRBD1 or TRBD2 (5 bases each). Germline V gene lookup returns CDR1 SNHLY and CDR2 FYNNEI. Trimming stripped 2 bases from V and 5 bases from J, with 11 bases between. The CDR3 spans 14 residues. CDR3 in amino acids: CASSEQGVEDTQYF. The CDR3 coding sequence is TGTGCCAGCAGTGAACAGGGAGTGGAAGATACGCAGTATTTT.

This clonotype was observed many times. The V gene is TRBV18, the J gene TRBJ2-7; the D is unclear. Per the germline V gene, CDR1 is KGHSH and CDR2 is LQKENI. Between the trimmed V and J ends, which lost 0 bases and 3 bases, there was a span of 6 bases. The CDR3 runs to 13 residues. The CDR3 loop is CASSPPAGYEQYF. The CDR3 nucleotides are TGTGCCAGCTCACCACCGGCAGGCTACGAGCAGTACTTC.